These 22 T cell receptor beta chains were all obtained from the same sample, sequenced in a study of CD8+CD57+ T cells in acquired aplastic anemia. TCR beta VDJ and CDR3 were profiled, and genomic DNA was the template. One entry per CDR3 protein, called by TCRdb with MiXCR from the reads. The sample includes a few hundred thousand distinct CDR3 sequences, 45% to 65% of them seen just once. Sequencing was done on patients that had shown CD8+CD57+ cell expansion by flow cytometry. Sequencing used sorted CD4+, CD8+, or CD8+CD57+ T cells (not recorded which) from PBMCs. These receptors were collected from a human donor with aplastic anemia.

The V call is TRBV7-9, the J call TRBJ2-3; 7 bases line up with TRBD1. There are 16 residues in the CDR3. V shed 1 base, J shed 2 bases, and the junction held 6 bases outside the gene matches. Germline V lookup: CDR1 SEHNR, CDR2 FQNEAQ (reference sequence). The CDR3 sequence: CASSLGQGFSTDTQYF. CDR3 nucleotide sequence: TGTGCCAGCAGCTTAGGACAGGGATTCTCCACAGATACGCAGTATTTT.

This clonotype has ten or more counts. The rearrangement uses TRBV2 and TRBJ1-3; D is undetermined. Germline CDR1 and CDR2: SNHLY and FYNNEI. Trimming took off 6 bases at V and 0 bases at J, with 18 bases between the two ends. The CDR3 contains 17 residues. The CDR3 nucleotides read TGTGCCAGCAGCCATGACATTCACGATATCTCTGGAAACACCATATATTTT. Encoded protein: CASSHDIHDISGNTIYF.

This clonotype was found many times. The chain is built from TRBV6-6 and TRBJ1-2; D is undetermined. V was cut by 0 bases and J by 7 bases, with 15 bases left in between. This CDR3 is built from 15 residues. CDR1 and CDR2 from the germline V gene are MNHNY and SVGAGI (reference sequence). The CDR3 loop is CASSYSAPMGSGYTF. CDR3 coding DNA: TGTGCCAGCAGTTACTCAGCCCCGATGGGGAGTGGCTACACCTTC.

This chain joins TRBV6-5 and TRBJ2-1, with D tentatively TRBD2 (6 bases). CDR3 size: 14 residues. Germline lookup yields CDR1 MNHEY and CDR2 SVGAGI. The germline V and J ends were trimmed by 2 bases and 1 base, with 6 bases remaining between them. The CDR3 DNA reads TGTGCCAGCAGTTACAGCGGGTCCTACAATGAGCAGTTCTTC. Translated, it gives CASSYSGSYNEQFF.

The sample holds a few counts of this clonotype. The chain has TRBV4-2 and TRBJ2-5; weak D call: TRBD2 (7 bases). There are 15 residues in the CDR3. In germline, CDR1 is LGHNA, CDR2 YNFKEQ. Trimming shortened V by 4 bases and J by 1 base, and 13 bases separated the two germline ends. The CDR3 DNA follows: TGTGCCAGCAGCCCCGCAAGGGGGGGCCAAGAGACCCAGTACTTC. The encoded protein is CASSPARGGQETQYF.

This chain links TRBV24-1 with TRBJ2-5; TRBD1 might be the D (6 bases). The CDR3 spans 17 residues. Trimming removed 0 bases from V and 5 bases from J, with 18 bases in between. CDR1 and CDR2 (germline): KGHDR, SFDVKD. This chain's CDR3 is CATSDLLDSLGGETQYF. For the CDR3, the DNA is TGTGCCACCAGTGATTTGCTGGACAGCCTCGGTGGTGAGACCCAGTACTTC.

This clonotype was observed many times. The gene calls are TRBV20-1 and TRBJ1-1; 7 bases fit TRBD1. V dropped 6 bases and J dropped 0; count of bases not matched to a gene: 4. Germline lookup yields CDR1 DFQATT and CDR2 SNEGSKA (reference sequence). CDR3 length equals 13 residues. The chain's CDR3 is CSAHRGLNTEAFF. In DNA form, the CDR3 reads TGCAGTGCACACAGGGGCTTGAACACTGAAGCTTTCTTT.

This chain links TRBV7-3 with TRBJ2-7; maybe TRBD2 (6 bases). Germline V gives CDR1 SGHTA, CDR2 FQGTGA. The CDR3 is 16 residues long. The V and J ends lost 2 bases and 2 bases respectively, with 16 bases between them. The CDR3 DNA reads as TGTGCCAGCAGCTTAGGCACGGGCGGGGTTACCTACGAGCAGTACTTC. Protein product: CASSLGTGGVTYEQYF.

This clonotype was counted a few times. The chain recombines TRBV2 with TRBJ2-1, with D perhaps matching TRBD1 (5 bases). From germline, CDR1 is SNHLY and CDR2 FYNNEI. This CDR3 contains 12 residues. Deletions cut 6 bases from V and 7 bases from J, with 10 bases between. CDR3 sequence (DNA): TGTGCCAGCAGACCAACAGGTAATGAGCAGTTCTTC. This codes for CASRPTGNEQFF.

This clonotype was counted ten times or more. The chain employs TRBV5-4 and TRBJ2-3; D ambiguous. Between the trimmed V and J ends, which lost 0 bases and 8 bases, there was a span of 7 bases. The length of the CDR3 is 12 residues. Germline V gives CDR1 SGHNT, CDR2 YYREEE (reference sequence). In DNA, the CDR3 is TGTGCCAGCAGCTTGGACCGAACTACGCAGTATTTT. Translation gives CASSLDRTTQYF.

Comment on this clonotype: A clone one base away is much larger, so this may be a read error. The rearrangement links TRBV14 to TRBJ2-7, with 8 bases matching TRBD2. The CDR3 sequence is 14 residues long. V was pared by 8 bases and J by 0 bases, with 6 bases of the junction left unmatched. The germline V gene has CDR1 SGHDN and CDR2 FVKESK. The CDR3 region has the DNA TGTGCCAGCTCACGGGAGGGATTCTCCTACGAGCAGTACGTC. Amino acid sequence: CASSREGFSYEQYV.

This clonotype has ten or more counts. The chain carries TRBV5-1 and TRBJ1-2; D might be TRBD1 (6 bases). The V end lost 4 bases, the J end lost 7 bases, and 14 bases lay between the germline ends. From germline, CDR1 is SGHRS and CDR2 YFSETQ. This CDR3 is 13 amino acids long. CDR3 in DNA: TGCGCCAGCAGCGCCGGAACAGGGTTTGGCTACACCTTC. Its translation is CASSAGTGFGYTF.

The gene calls are TRBV20-1 and TRBJ2-7; D is perhaps TRBD1 (6 bases). V lost 0 bases and J lost 1, with 13 bases in between. The germline CDR1 and CDR2 sequences are DFQATT and SNEGSKA (reference sequence). This CDR3 has 15 residues. The CDR3 nucleotides are TGCAGTGCTAGAGACCACTTCGGACAGTCCTACGAGCAGTACTTC. This sequence encodes CSARDHFGQSYEQYF.

As concerns this clonotype: The germline gene is not matched at one end of the junction; a read error may be the cause. The V call is TRBV20-1, the J call TRBJ2-7; TRBD2 matches 9 bases. This CDR3 contains 14 residues. Germline loops: CDR1 DFQATT, CDR2 SNEGSKA (reference sequence). The CDR3 sequence: CSARGGGASNEQYF. In DNA, the CDR3 is TGCAGTGCTAGAGGCGGGGGGGCCTCCAACGAGCAGTACTTC.

This rearrangement joins TRBV5-1 to TRBJ1-6; D gene ambiguous. Trimming removed 2 bases from V and 8 bases from J, with 17 bases in between. Germline V gene sequence: CDR1 SGHRS, CDR2 YFSETQ. The CDR3 length is 16 residues. CDR3 protein: CASSFMSPGGDSPLHF. CDR3 DNA sequence: TGCGCCAGCAGCTTCATGTCGCCTGGCGGTGATTCACCCCTCCACTTT.

This clonotype was recorded at least ten times. The chain has TRBV9 and TRBJ2-2, with 8 bases aligning to TRBD2. J gave up 0 bases and V 5 bases, and 6 bases lay outside the gene matches. Germline CDR1 SGDLS, CDR2 YYNGEE. The CDR3 sequence is 16 residues long. CDR3 in DNA: TGTGCCAGCAGGGTTAGCGGGAACTCGAACACCGGGGAGCTGTTTTTT. It yields the protein CASRVSGNSNTGELFF.

The chain carries TRBV13 and TRBJ2-5; 8 bases align to TRBD1. The V segment lost 5 bases and the J segment 0 bases; nucleotides outside the gene matches: 5. The CDR3 extends over 15 amino acids. Germline values: CDR1 PRHDT, CDR2 FYEKMQ (reference sequence). The CDR3 loop is CASSLLDRDQETQYF. CDR3 bases: TGTGCCAGCAGCCTTCTGGACAGGGACCAAGAGACCCAGTACTTC.

With regard to this clonotype: At one end, the junction sequence differs from germline, possibly due to a read error. The V call is TRBV15, the J call TRBJ2-1, with a possible D match to TRBD2 (5 bases). The CDR3 consists of 17 residues. Germline lookup yields CDR1 LNHNV and CDR2 YYDKDF (reference sequence). The CDR3: CATSRLRGPSRYNEQFF. The CDR3 DNA follows: TGTGCCACTAGCAGGTTGCGAGGGCCTAGCCGGTACAATGAGCAGTTCTTC.

About this clonotype: Here the CDR3 omits its conserved ending phenylalanine or tryptophan, so a read error is the likely source. The chain has TRBV11-2 and TRBJ1-2, with D uncertain. The CDR3 length is 14 residues. The V and J ends lost 8 bases and 1 base respectively, with 14 bases between them. Germline V gene data show CDR1 as SGHAT and CDR2 as FQNNGV. CDR3 region: CASSLREGNYGYTL. The DNA for the CDR3 is TGTGCCAGCTCGTTAAGGGAGGGTAACTATGGCTACACCTTG.

The chain uses TRBV7-2 and TRBJ2-7; D may correspond to TRBD1 or TRBD2 (5 bases each). Germline CDR1 SGHTA, CDR2 FQGNSA. The CDR3 is 14 amino acids. Trimming cost V 0 bases and J 4 bases, with 10 bases left between them. The CDR3 nucleotides are TGTGCCAGCAGCTTAGCCGGGGCGTTATACGAGCAGTACTTC. Residues: CASSLAGALYEQYF.

The rearrangement uses TRBV19 and TRBJ1-3, with unresolved D. Germline V gives CDR1 LNHDA, CDR2 SQIVND (reference sequence). The CDR3 consists of 14 residues. The V end was cut by 6 bases, the J end by 0 bases, with 9 bases between. The CDR3 coding sequence is TGTGCCAGTAGGGATTATTACTCTGGAAACACCATATATTTT. This encodes CASRDYYSGNTIYF. Complete variable domain (other parts from reference TRBV19 and TRBJ1-3): DGGITQSPKYLFRKEGQNVTLSCEQNLNHDAMYWYRQDPGQGLRLIYYSQIVNDFQKGDIAEGYSVSREKKESFPLTVTSAQKNPTAFYLCASRDYYSGNTIYFGEGSWLTVV.

This clonotype was picked up many times. The rearrangement links TRBV10-3 to TRBJ1-5; perhaps TRBD1 as D (5 bases). The V gene's germline CDR1 is ENHRY and CDR2 SYGVKD. Trimming shortened V by 2 bases and J by 4 bases, and 9 bases separated the two germline ends. The CDR3 contains 14 residues. The CDR3 nucleotides are TGTGCCATCAGTGAGGACCGGGGGAATCAGCCCCAGCATTTT. Translation: CAISEDRGNQPQHF.